The TCR beta chain described here comes from a study of OX40 agonist ivuxolimab in advanced cancers. Across the study: Earlier anti-PD-1, anti-PD-L1 or anti-CTLA-4 therapy was permitted; over 35% had received some. Partial responses were achieved by three patients, one with hepatocellular carcinoma and two with cutaneous melanoma. Study-wide results and limits: Among some nonresponders, normalized T-cell clonal expansion was also low.

TCRdb's table, derived via immunoSEQ multiplex PCR, lists solely in-frame clones and lacks some. The repertoire holds around 70,000 clones, about 94% seen once, with under 10% in the top ten. A remark on this clone: Its specificity is unknown.

The V end lost 3 bases, the J end lost 0 bases, and 3 bases lay between the germline ends. The CDR3 contains 12 residues. Per the germline V gene, CDR1 is KGHSH and CDR2 is LQKENI. The starting material was CD4+ or CD8+ T cells sorted from blood, obtained in a trial of the OX40 agonist ivuxolimab. The source is an adult with an advanced solid tumor such as melanoma, head and neck, liver or kidney cancer. The chain has TRBV18 and TRBJ2-7; D gene uncertain. In nucleotides, the CDR3 is TGTGCCAGCTCACCGACCTCCTACGAGCAGTACTTC. Protein sequence: CASSPTSYEQYF.